This T cell receptor (beta chain) was captured in a study of blood T cell repertoires in COVID-19. Across the study: Samples taken during acute and convalescent COVID-19 were collected in the United States, Italy and Spain.

In the original processing: Amplification from reference gene primers served as the basis for estimated nucleated cell counts. Clones were sequenced by immunoSEQ multiplex PCR, and TCRdb holds only the in-frame ones, with some missing. Clone size and V and J calls were adopted from that table, with D and trimming inferred from the DNA. In the table there are about 160,000 clones, 82% of which are singletons. Germline V CDR1 and CDR2: LNHDA, SQIVND (reference sequence). This CDR3 is 16 amino acids long. V gave up 5 bases and J gave up 7 bases; unmatched junction bases: 17. The TCR comes from a woman aged 40-49 years with COVID-19, enrolled during active disease. Sample: peripheral blood. The chain is built from TRBV19 and TRBJ2-7, with TRBD2 matching over 7 bases. This CDR3 is CASSDYLAGASQEQYF. CDR3 DNA sequence: TGTGCCAGTAGTGATTATTTAGCGGGCGCCTCTCAGGAGCAGTACTTC. Variable domain in full (rest from reference TRBV19 and TRBJ2-7): DGGITQSPKYLFRKEGQNVTLSCEQNLNHDAMYWYRQDPGQGLRLIYYSQIVNDFQKGDIAEGYSVSREKKESFPLTVTSAQKNPTAFYLCASSDYLAGASQEQYFGPGTRLTVT.